Each of the 27 T cell receptor beta chains below was sequenced from the same sample in a study of OX40 agonist ivuxolimab in advanced cancers. The data were produced by immunoSEQ multiplex PCR, yet TCRdb's version contains in-frame clones alone and is incomplete. The table has more than 75,000 clones, 75% to 90% seen once. The sample in question was CD4+ or CD8+ T cells sorted from blood, obtained in a trial of the OX40 agonist ivuxolimab. The origin of the receptors is an adult with an advanced solid tumor such as melanoma, head and neck, liver or kidney cancer.

The rearrangement joins TRBV18 to TRBJ1-2; D call uncertain. This CDR3 region has 11 residues. Germline CDR1 is KGHSH and CDR2 is LQKENI. V was pared by 3 bases and J by 8 bases, with 7 bases between. This CDR3 is CASSPAAGYTF. As DNA, the CDR3 is TGTGCCAGCTCACCCGCTGCCGGCTACACCTTC.

This clone was seen more than once but under ten times. This chain uses TRBV29-1 with TRBJ1-2; tentative D call: TRBD1 (5 bases). Germline V CDR1 and CDR2: SQVTM, ANQGSEA. V was pared by 4 bases and J by 7 bases, with 16 bases between. This CDR3 spans 13 amino acids. The CDR3 here is CSVGGRDRGGYTF. CDR3 sequence (DNA): TGCAGCGTTGGGGGTAGGGACCGTGGTGGCTACACCTTC.

The gene calls are TRBV7-2 and TRBJ1-2; 10 nucleotides match TRBD1. This CDR3 is built from 12 residues. Trimming at V came to 7 bases and at J to 7 bases, leaving 3 bases not matched to a gene. Germline assignment: CDR1 SGHTA and CDR2 FQGNSA. The CDR3 protein is CASTRDRGGYTF. The CDR3 DNA is TGTGCCAGCACCAGGGACAGGGGTGGCTACACCTTC.

The chain uses TRBV29-1 and TRBJ1-2; TRBD1 agrees at 8 bases. J was trimmed by 5 bases and V by 4 bases; bases with no gene match: 6. The germline V gene has CDR1 SQVTM and CDR2 ANQGSEA. There are 13 residues in the CDR3. DNA of the CDR3: TGCAGCGTTGTGGCAGGGGGCAAGTATGGCTACACCTTC. Translation: CSVVAGGKYGYTF.

The chain uses TRBV5-1 and TRBJ1-2; D is unclear. This CDR3 is 13 amino acids long. V was trimmed by 0 bases and J by 8 bases, leaving 11 bases between them. Germline CDR1 reads SGHRS; CDR2 reads YFSETQ. The CDR3 region is CASSLDQDRGYTF. As DNA, the CDR3 is TGCGCCAGCAGCTTGGATCAAGATAGAGGCTACACCTTC.

V gene TRBV19 combines with J gene TRBJ1-3; D gene unclear. Germline V gene data show CDR1 as LNHDA and CDR2 as SQIVND (reference sequence). The CDR3 loop spans 20 amino acids. Trimming removed 3 bases at V and 0 bases at J, with 24 bases between. The CDR3 region is CASSIPTTEPGLSSGNTIYF. The CDR3 nucleotides are TGTGCCAGTAGTATTCCTACCACTGAGCCGGGCCTCAGCTCTGGAAACACCATATATTTT. The full variable domain, in which reference TRBV19 and TRBJ1-3 provide the parts outside the CDR3, is DGGITQSPKYLFRKEGQNVTLSCEQNLNHDAMYWYRQDPGQGLRLIYYSQIVNDFQKGDIAEGYSVSREKKESFPLTVTSAQKNPTAFYLCASSIPTTEPGLSSGNTIYFGEGSWLTVV.

The chain uses TRBV6-1 and TRBJ1-1; D is undetermined. The ends were cut back, 4 bases at V and 4 bases at J, with 7 bases in the middle. The CDR3 covers 12 residues. Germline CDR1 reads MNHNS; CDR2 reads SASEGT. This chain's CDR3 is CASSVMGTEAFF. The DNA of the CDR3 is TGTGCCAGCAGTGTCATGGGCACTGAAGCTTTCTTT.

The chain has TRBV10-3 and TRBJ1-2; 7 nucleotides agree with TRBD1. V gave up 7 bases and J gave up 8 bases; unmatched junction bases: 7. The CDR3 is 12 residues long. Germline V gives CDR1 ENHRY, CDR2 SYGVKD. Here the CDR3 reads CAITGQREGYTF. The CDR3 region has the DNA TGTGCCATCACGGGACAGCGGGAGGGCTACACCTTC.

This clone appeared once. The rearrangement links TRBV27 to TRBJ2-5; D not certain. The CDR3 extends over 15 amino acids. With 3 bases removed from V and 7 bases from J, the gap between germline ends came to 18 bases. The germline gives CDR1 MNHEY, CDR2 SMNVEV (reference sequence). CDR3 sequence reads: CASSLVAATKGTQYF. The CDR3 nucleotides read TGTGCCAGCAGTTTGGTAGCAGCCACCAAGGGGACCCAGTACTTC.

Comment on this clone: At one boundary the junction diverges from the germline segment, which might be a read error. The chain employs TRBV2 and TRBJ1-2, with TRBD1 matching 10 bases. This CDR3 comprises 14 residues. Germline CDR1 and CDR2: SNHLY and FYNNEI. The CDR3 DNA reads as TGTGCCAGCAGTGGGGGACAGGGGTTCTATGCCTACACCTTC. Its protein product is CASSGGQGFYAYTF.

This chain connects TRBV19 to TRBJ1-4, with 10 nucleotides matching TRBD1. This CDR3 is 16 amino acids long. Per germline, CDR1 LNHDA and CDR2 SQIVND (reference sequence). Germline trimming cut 6 bases from V and 6 bases from J; bases unmatched to any gene: 10. This chain's CDR3 is CASSTPWGQGYEKLFF. In DNA form, the CDR3 reads TGTGCCAGTAGCACACCCTGGGGACAGGGGTATGAAAAACTGTTTTTT.

J is TRBJ1-3 and V is TRBV5-1; TRBD1 matches at 7 bases. CDR3 length: 16 residues. Germline V gene sequence: CDR1 SGHRS, CDR2 YFSETQ. Trimming removed 3 bases from V and 4 bases from J; junction bases left unmatched: 10. CDR3 residues: CASSSRTGEAGNTIYF. The CDR3 DNA is TGCGCCAGCAGCTCACGAACAGGGGAGGCAGGAAACACCATATATTTT.

V and J are TRBV5-4 and TRBJ2-5; D may be TRBD1 (6 bases). This CDR3 has 14 amino acids. The V gene's germline CDR1 is SGHNT and CDR2 YYREEE (reference sequence). Trimming stripped 4 bases from V and 7 bases from J, with 17 bases between. CDR3 nucleotides: TGTGCCAGCAGCCTCAAAGGGACACGGGGGACCCAGTACTTC. Translating it yields CASSLKGTRGTQYF.

CDR3 coding DNA: TGTGCCACCAGCAGAGGATCGGGAGGGCTCTTAGAGACCCAGTACTTC. Translated: CATSRGSGGLLETQYF. This chain connects TRBV15 to TRBJ2-5, with 8 bases matching TRBD2. CDR1 is LNHNV, CDR2 YYDKDF, per germline (reference sequence). The CDR3 is 16 residues long. V gave up 1 base and J gave up 4 bases; unmatched junction bases: 8.

The chain links TRBV7-2 to TRBJ2-2; 7 positions match TRBD1. The CDR3 length is 15 residues. Looked up from germline, CDR1 is SGHTA and CDR2 is FQGNSA. Trimming cost V 3 bases and J 0 bases; bases outside gene matches: 1. Here the CDR3 reads CASSFQGANTGELFF. The CDR3 DNA reads TGTGCCAGCAGCTTCCAGGGGGCGAACACCGGGGAGCTGTTTTTT. Filled out from reference TRBV7-2 and TRBJ2-2, the complete variable domain reads GAGVSQSPSNKVTEKGKDVELRCDPISGHTALYWYRQSLGQGLEFLIYFQGNSAPDKSGLPSDRFSAERTGGSVSTLTIQRTQQEDSAVYLCASSFQGANTGELFFGEGSRLTVL.

The V call is TRBV5-1, the J call TRBJ1-1; 8 positions agree with TRBD1. The germline V gene encodes CDR1 SGHRS and CDR2 YFSETQ. The CDR3 is made up of 14 amino acids. Trimming cost V 4 bases and J 1 base; bases outside gene matches: 3. The DNA for the CDR3 is TGCGCCAGCAGCCCGGACAGGGCGAACACTGAAGCTTTCTTT. Amino acids: CASSPDRANTEAFF.

The chain couples TRBV11-2 to TRBJ2-1; 13 bases agree with TRBD2. Germline values: CDR1 SGHAT, CDR2 FQNNGV. The CDR3 extends over 17 amino acids. V gave up 4 bases and J gave up 6 bases; unmatched junction bases: 9. CDR3 bases: TGTGCCAGCAGCTCTAGGACTAGCGGGAGTGTCGCCAATGAGCAGTTCTTC. It is translated as CASSSRTSGSVANEQFF.

The chain has TRBV18 and TRBJ2-7; D is possibly TRBD2 (6 bases). The CDR3 consists of 12 residues. Between the trimmed V and J ends, which lost 3 bases and 3 bases, there was a span of 6 bases. The V gene's germline CDR1 is KGHSH and CDR2 LQKENI. The CDR3 sequence is CASSPGLYEQYV. In DNA form, the CDR3 reads TGTGCCAGCTCACCGGGACTCTACGAGCAGTACGTC.

The chain links TRBV7-2 to TRBJ1-1; no firm D call. Germline CDR1 SGHTA, CDR2 FQGNSA. This CDR3 has 13 amino acids. The germline V and J ends were trimmed by 5 bases and 3 bases, with 10 bases remaining between them. The CDR3 loop reads CASSLRVYTEAFF. CDR3 coding DNA: TGTGCCAGCAGCCTCCGGGTTTACACTGAAGCTTTCTTT. Drawing the rest from reference TRBV7-2 and TRBJ1-1, the complete variable domain is GAGVSQSPSNKVTEKGKDVELRCDPISGHTALYWYRQSLGQGLEFLIYFQGNSAPDKSGLPSDRFSAERTGGSVSTLTIQRTQQEDSAVYLCASSLRVYTEAFFGQGTRLTVV.

The chain employs TRBV5-1 and TRBJ2-5, with a weak D call TRBD2 (7 bases). Germline V lookup: CDR1 SGHRS, CDR2 YFSETQ. The CDR3 contains 13 residues. V lost 4 bases, J lost 3 bases, and 10 bases lay in between. The CDR3 DNA reads TGCGCCAGCAGCGGGAGGGGGAAAGAGACCCAGTACTTC. Translated: CASSGRGKETQYF.

This chain links TRBV5-5 with TRBJ1-2; D gene ambiguous. CDR3 length: 15 residues. V lost 0 bases, J lost 8 bases, and 17 bases lay in between. CDR1 is SGHKS, CDR2 YYEKEE, per germline (reference sequence). The CDR3 loop reads CASSLEWSPGGGYTF. DNA of the CDR3: TGTGCCAGCAGCTTGGAATGGTCTCCAGGTGGCGGCTACACCTTC.

This chain links TRBV5-1 with TRBJ2-3; no definite D call. The CDR3 length is 13 residues. Germline V gene sequence: CDR1 SGHRS, CDR2 YFSETQ. Trimming stripped 0 bases from V and 3 bases from J, with 5 bases between. CDR3 amino acids: CASSLEGTDTQYF. As DNA, the CDR3 is TGCGCCAGCAGCTTGGAAGGGACAGATACGCAGTATTTT.

The gene calls are TRBV18 and TRBJ1-1, with D tentatively TRBD1 (5 bases). The germline V gene has CDR1 KGHSH and CDR2 LQKENI. V lost 4 bases and J 0 bases, leaving 12 bases between the germline ends. The CDR3 is made up of 15 amino acids. The CDR3 DNA follows: TGTGCCAGCTCACTCTCGACAGAAATGAACACTGAAGCTTTCTTT. This gives the protein CASSLSTEMNTEAFF.

The V gene is TRBV5-1, the J gene TRBJ2-1; 10 positions match TRBD1. CDR3 length: 14 amino acids. Germline CDR1 reads SGHRS; CDR2 reads YFSETQ. J gave up 7 bases and V 3 bases, and 4 bases lay outside the gene matches. CDR3 in amino acids: CASSWGQGLNEQFF. Here the CDR3 DNA reads TGCGCCAGCAGCTGGGGACAGGGGCTGAATGAGCAGTTCTTC.

The chain couples TRBV7-9 to TRBJ2-3; D is perhaps TRBD1 (6 bases). Trimming took off 5 bases at V and 2 bases at J, with 11 bases between the two ends. Germline lookup yields CDR1 SEHNR and CDR2 FQNEAQ (reference sequence). The CDR3 runs 14 residues. The CDR3 nucleotides read TGTGCCAGCAGCCGGGACACGGACACAGATACGCAGTATTTT. It specifies CASSRDTDTDTQYF. The full variable domain, its missing parts supplied by reference TRBV7-9 and TRBJ2-3, is DTGVSQNPRHKITKRGQNVTFRCDPISEHNRLYWYRQTLGQGPEFLTYFQNEAQLEKSRLLSDRFSAERPKGSFSTLEIQRTEQGDSAMYLCASSRDTDTDTQYFGPGTRLTVL.

CDR3 sequence: CASSFWGTEAFF. The CDR3 coding sequence is TGCGCCAGCAGCTTTTGGGGCACTGAAGCTTTCTTT. The chain employs TRBV5-1 and TRBJ1-1; no clear D. Germline-derived CDR1 and CDR2 are SGHRS and YFSETQ. The CDR3 covers 12 residues. Trimming stripped 2 bases from V and 4 bases from J, with 6 bases between.

Only a few counts were recorded for this clone. The chain uses TRBV7-2 and TRBJ2-1, with 8 bases fitting TRBD1. The germline gives CDR1 SGHTA, CDR2 FQGNSA. This CDR3 comprises 14 residues. V shed 5 bases, J shed 2 bases, and the junction held 2 bases outside the gene matches. CDR3 in amino acids: CASSPDRAYNEQFF. CDR3 DNA sequence: TGTGCCAGCAGCCCGGACAGGGCCTACAATGAGCAGTTCTTC.